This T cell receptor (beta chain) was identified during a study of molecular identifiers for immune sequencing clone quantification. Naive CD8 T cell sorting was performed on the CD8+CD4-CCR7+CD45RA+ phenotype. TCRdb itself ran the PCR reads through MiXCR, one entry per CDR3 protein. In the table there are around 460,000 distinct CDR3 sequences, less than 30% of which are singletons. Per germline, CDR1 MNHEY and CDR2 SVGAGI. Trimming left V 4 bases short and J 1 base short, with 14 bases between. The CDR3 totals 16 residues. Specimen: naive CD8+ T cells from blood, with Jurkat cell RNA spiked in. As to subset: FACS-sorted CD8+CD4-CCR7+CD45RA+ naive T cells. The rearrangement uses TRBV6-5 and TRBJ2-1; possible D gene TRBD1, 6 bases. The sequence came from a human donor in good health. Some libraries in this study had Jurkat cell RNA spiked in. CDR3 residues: CASSSNRENSYNEQFF. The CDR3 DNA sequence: TGTGCCAGCAGTTCGAACAGGGAGAATTCCTACAATGAGCAGTTCTTC.